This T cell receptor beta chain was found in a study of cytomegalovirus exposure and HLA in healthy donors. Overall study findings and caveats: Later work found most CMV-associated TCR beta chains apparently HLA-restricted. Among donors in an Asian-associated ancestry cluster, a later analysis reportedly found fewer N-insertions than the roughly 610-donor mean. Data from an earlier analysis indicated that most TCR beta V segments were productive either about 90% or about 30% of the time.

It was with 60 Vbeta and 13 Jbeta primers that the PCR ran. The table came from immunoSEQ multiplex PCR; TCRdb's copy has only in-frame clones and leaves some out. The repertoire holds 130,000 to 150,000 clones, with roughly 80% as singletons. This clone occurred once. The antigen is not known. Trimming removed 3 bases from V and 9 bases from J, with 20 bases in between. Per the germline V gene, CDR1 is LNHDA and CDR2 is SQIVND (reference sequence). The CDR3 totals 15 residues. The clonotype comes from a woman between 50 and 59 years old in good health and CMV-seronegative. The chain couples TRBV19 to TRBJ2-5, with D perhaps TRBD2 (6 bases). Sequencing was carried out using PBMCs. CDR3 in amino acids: CASSMVGGETGAQYF. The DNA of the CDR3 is TGTGCCAGTAGTATGGTGGGCGGGGAAACTGGGGCCCAGTACTTC.